The 24 T cell receptor beta chains below were found in one sample sequenced in a study of human T cells and chemical hapten exposure. Time point denoted: patch test 1, 2 weeks after DPC sensitization. The sample's treatment: therapeutic diphenylcyclopropenone sensitization with weekly scalp DPC. From the RACE reads, TCRdb called clonotypes with MiXCR, one entry per CDR3 protein. The repertoire holds 300,000 to 450,000 distinct CDR3 sequences, with nearly 5% as singletons. Here the sequenced sample was whole blood, taken in connection with sensitization to the hapten diphenylcyclopropenone (DPC). The source of these receptors is a woman aged 50 to 65 with alopecia areata. Some clones in this sample may be carry-over from other donors' samples.

This clonotype was seen ten or more times. The chain uses TRBV20-1 and TRBJ1-1; a weak D match, TRBD1 (5 bases). V lost 0 bases, J lost 3 bases, and 11 bases lay in between. The germline V gene encodes CDR1 DFQATT and CDR2 SNEGSKA (reference sequence). This CDR3 is 14 amino acids long. Written as DNA, the CDR3 is TGCAGTGCTAGAGATCTTCGGGGGTACACTGAAGCTTTCTTT. It translates to CSARDLRGYTEAFF.

The count of this clonotype is one. The chain recombines TRBV27 with TRBJ2-7, with a tentative D call TRBD2 (5 bases). There are 12 residues in the CDR3. Trimming stripped 11 bases from V and 3 bases from J, with 14 bases between. Germline V gene lookup returns CDR1 MNHEY and CDR2 SMNVEV (reference sequence). The CDR3 loop reads CASGIGCYEQYF. The CDR3 bases are TGTGCCTCCGGGATAGGGTGCTACGAGCAGTACTTC.

The table lists this clonotype with many counts. The rearrangement joins TRBV9 to TRBJ2-7; 7 bases are shared with TRBD2. Trimming cost V 1 base and J 4 bases; bases outside gene matches: 8. The CDR3 runs 15 residues. Germline V gene data show CDR1 as SGDLS and CDR2 as YYNGEE. In nucleotides, the CDR3 is TGTGCCAGCAGCGTACTGGCGGGAGAGCCATACGAGCAGTACTTC. Its protein is CASSVLAGEPYEQYF.

This clonotype came up many times. The rearrangement links TRBV4-1 to TRBJ2-1, with TRBD2 matching 10 bases. V shed 2 bases, J shed 6 bases, and the junction held 10 bases outside the gene matches. The CDR3 runs 17 residues. Germline CDR1 and CDR2: MGHRA and YSYEKL. The CDR3 loop reads CASSQSLSGGAGNEQFF. In DNA form, the CDR3 reads TGCGCCAGCAGCCAAAGTCTGAGCGGGGGGGCCGGCAATGAGCAGTTCTTC.

The chain has TRBV24-1 and TRBJ2-3, with D possibly matching TRBD2 (6 bases). The CDR3 totals 14 residues. Trimming removed 4 bases from V and 11 bases from J, with 18 bases in between. The germline V gene encodes CDR1 KGHDR and CDR2 SFDVKD. CDR3 bases: TGTGCCACCAGTGACCGTGGCCCGAGACTAGTGCAGTATTTT. This codes for CATSDRGPRLVQYF.

The chain uses TRBV3-1 and TRBJ2-3; D is possibly TRBD2 (7 bases). The CDR3 spans 17 residues. Germline V gene sequence: CDR1 LGHDT, CDR2 YNNKEL (reference sequence). V was shortened by 0 bases and J by 11 bases, with 24 bases between the two germline ends. The CDR3 nucleotides are TGTGCCAGCAGCCAAGATAGCAGCGAGGGGGGGCGCATGCGGCAGTATTTT. Amino acids: CASSQDSSEGGRMRQYF.

The CDR3 DNA is TGTGCCATCAGTGAGTCCCGGGACTCCTACTACGAGCAGTACTTC. Translated: CAISESRDSYYEQYF. The chain carries TRBV10-3 and TRBJ2-7; D may be TRBD2 (6 bases). Trimming removed 0 bases at V and 3 bases at J, with 12 bases between. CDR3 size: 15 residues. Germline loops: CDR1 ENHRY, CDR2 SYGVKD.

This clonotype was recorded many times. This chain joins TRBV20-1 and TRBJ2-3; 14 nucleotides align to TRBD2. Germline V lookup: CDR1 DFQATT, CDR2 SNEGSKA (reference sequence). This CDR3 has 15 residues. V lost 6 bases, J lost 4 bases, and 6 bases stayed unmatched. CDR3 DNA sequence: TGCAGTGCCCCCCCGACTAGCGGGGGGGCAGATACGCAGTATTTT. It specifies CSAPPTSGGADTQYF.

The J gene is TRBJ2-1, the V gene TRBV20-1, with TRBD2 matching over 10 bases. CDR3 size: 16 residues. Trimming took 0 bases from V and 4 from J; bases not matched to a gene: 6. Looked up from germline, CDR1 is DFQATT and CDR2 is SNEGSKA (reference sequence). The CDR3 bases are TGCAGTGCTAGAGATCCCCCTAGCGGGGGTTACAATGAGCAGTTCTTC. This translates into CSARDPPSGGYNEQFF.

This clonotype was counted at least ten times. V usage is TRBV20-1 and J usage is TRBJ2-2; maybe TRBD1 (5 bases). Trimming took 6 bases from V and 1 from J, leaving 12 bases between them. The CDR3 runs to 14 residues. Germline V gives CDR1 DFQATT, CDR2 SNEGSKA (reference sequence). CDR3 nucleotides: TGCAGTGCGCCGGACACCCAGAACACCGGGGAGCTGTTTTTT. Translated, it gives CSAPDTQNTGELFF.

This clonotype was seen ten or more times. J is TRBJ2-4 and V is TRBV7-9; the D gene is possibly TRBD2 (5 bases). Germline V gene lookup returns CDR1 SEHNR and CDR2 FQNEAQ (reference sequence). Trimming pared 3 bases from V and 0 bases from J, leaving 12 bases between. The CDR3 is 16 amino acids. CDR3 sequence reads: CASSFGGGLAKNIQYF. In DNA form, the CDR3 reads TGTGCCAGCAGCTTCGGAGGCGGCCTAGCCAAAAACATTCAGTACTTC.

This clonotype was observed many times. The rearrangement joins TRBV6-1 to TRBJ1-1; D uncertain. Germline V gives CDR1 MNHNS, CDR2 SASEGT. V lost 8 bases, J lost 0 bases, and 7 bases lay in between. This CDR3 is built from 12 residues. The DNA of the CDR3 is TGTGCCAGCGGTCTTCTGAACACTGAAGCTTTCTTT. It is translated as CASGLLNTEAFF.

The V and J genes are TRBV20-1 and TRBJ2-4, with D perhaps TRBD2 (6 bases). This CDR3 spans 14 amino acids. V was shortened by 2 bases and J by 3 bases, with 11 bases between the two germline ends. Germline loops: CDR1 DFQATT, CDR2 SNEGSKA (reference sequence). This CDR3 reads CSARRGSGKNIQYF. CDR3 nucleotides: TGCAGTGCTAGACGGGGGTCGGGCAAAAACATTCAGTACTTC.

This clonotype was seen more than once but under ten times. A junction end diverges from the germline sequence, so it may reflect a read error. The chain is built from TRBV3-1 and TRBJ1-1, with D unresolved. Germline V gene sequence: CDR1 LGHDT, CDR2 YNNKEL (reference sequence). This CDR3 comprises 14 residues. Written as DNA, the CDR3 is TGTGCCAGCAGCCTCAATCGGCAGGCCACTGTAGCTTTCTTT. Protein: CASSLNRQATVAFF. Full variable domain (remainder filled in from reference TRBV3-1 and TRBJ1-1): DTAVSQTPKYLVTQMGNDKSIKCEQNLGHDTMYWYKQDSKKFLKIMFSYNNKELIINETVPNRFSPKSPDKAHLNLHINSLELGDSAVYFCASSLNRQATVAFFGQGTRLTVV.

The chain carries TRBV11-2 and TRBJ2-7, with TRBD2 identical over 10 bases. Germline trimming cut 2 bases from V and 5 bases from J; bases unmatched to any gene: 3. The germline V gene encodes CDR1 SGHAT and CDR2 FQNNGV. This CDR3 region has 14 residues. As DNA, the CDR3 is TGTGCCAGCAGCTTATTTACTAGCGGGAACGAGCAGTACTTC. Translation gives CASSLFTSGNEQYF.

The table lists this clonotype with many counts. The chain links TRBV21-1 to TRBJ1-1. TRBV21-1 is annotated as a pseudogene. This CDR3 comprises 12 residues. The DNA for the CDR3 is TGTGCCAGCAGCAACTTCAGAACTGAAGCTTTCTTT. It encodes CASSNFRTEAFF.

A few counts support this clonotype. The rearrangement uses TRBV7-2 and TRBJ2-1; maybe TRBD2 (8 bases). Trimming cost V 4 bases and J 8 bases, with 15 bases left between them. Germline-derived CDR1 and CDR2 are SGHTA and FQGNSA. The CDR3 is made up of 14 amino acids. CDR3 coding DNA: TGTGCCAGCAGCTCCAGGGGGACTAGTGATGAGCAGTTCTTC. Its protein is CASSSRGTSDEQFF.

This clonotype was detected a few times. This chain uses TRBV7-2 with TRBJ2-3; D possibly corresponds to TRBD2 (5 bases). The CDR3 spans 14 residues. Trimming shortened V by 5 bases and J by 3 bases, and 12 bases separated the two germline ends. Germline loops: CDR1 SGHTA, CDR2 FQGNSA. CDR3 DNA sequence: TGTGCCAGCAGCCAGGATCCGGGAACAGATACGCAGTATTTT. As protein: CASSQDPGTDTQYF.

The V and J genes are TRBV20-1 and TRBJ1-1; D is undetermined. V dropped 3 bases and J dropped 10 bases, with 9 bases sitting between them. Germline values: CDR1 DFQATT, CDR2 SNEGSKA (reference sequence). The CDR3 length is 10 residues. As DNA, the CDR3 is TGCAGTGCTAGTACTACTCCAGCTTTCTTT. Its translation is CSASTTPAFF.

The chain carries TRBV30 and TRBJ1-2; no clear D gene. V shed 1 base and J shed 4 bases, with 10 bases lying between them. Germline CDR1 and CDR2: GTSNPN and SVGIG (reference sequence). This CDR3 has 13 residues. The CDR3 region has the DNA TGTGCCTGGAGTGCGCCGGCGATCTATGGCTACACCTTC. Protein product: CAWSAPAIYGYTF.

This clonotype has ten or more counts. Its ends do not fully match the called genes, so a read error is possible. V usage is TRBV5-1 and J usage is TRBJ2-3; a possible D gene is TRBD1 (6 bases). Germline loops: CDR1 SGHRS, CDR2 YFSETQ. This CDR3 is built from 14 residues. CDR3 in amino acids: CASSSDRSTDTQYF. The CDR3, as DNA: TGTGCCAGCAGTTCCGACAGGAGCACAGATACGCAGTATTTT.

This clonotype was seen ten or more times. The chain uses TRBV6-5 and TRBJ1-1; the D gene is possibly TRBD1 (5 bases). The CDR3 covers 16 residues. CDR1 is MNHEY, CDR2 SVGAGI, per germline. The V end was cut by 4 bases, the J end by 0 bases, with 15 bases between. The CDR3 here is CASSSKTGTLNTEAFF. The CDR3 region has the DNA TGTGCCAGCAGTTCAAAGACGGGGACCTTGAACACTGAAGCTTTCTTT.

This clonotype was seen ten or more times. This chain uses TRBV27 with TRBJ2-1; D gene unclear. Trimming removed 2 bases from V and 10 bases from J, with 21 bases in between. The germline CDR1 and CDR2 sequences are MNHEY and SMNVEV (reference sequence). The CDR3 runs 16 residues. The CDR3 coding sequence is TGTGCCAGCAGTTTAATGCTTGGAACCTCCTTTGGGGAGCAGTTCTTC. It codes for CASSLMLGTSFGEQFF.

This clonotype was observed a handful of times. The V call is TRBV7-9, the J call TRBJ2-3; 9 bases map to TRBD1. V trimming: 3 bases; J trimming: 5 bases; junction bases outside the gene matches: 6. The CDR3 contains 15 residues. Germline loops: CDR1 SEHNR, CDR2 FQNEAQ (reference sequence). CDR3 protein: CASSLRGQGRDTQYF. For the CDR3, the DNA is TGTGCCAGCAGCTTGCGGGGACAGGGTCGAGATACGCAGTATTTT.